The source of this T cell receptor beta chain is a study of blood T cell repertoires in COVID-19. Assay used: immunoSEQ multiplex PCR; TCRdb lists only in-frame clones, some missing. The table lists some 330,000 clones, 70% to 90% of them singletons, with 4% in the top ten. CDR3 size: 13 residues. V was cut by 0 bases and J by 4 bases, with 6 bases left in between. Germline values: CDR1 MNHEY, CDR2 SMNVEV (reference sequence). The TCR sequence derives from a woman between 45 and 60 years old with active or convalescent COVID-19. Sample: peripheral blood. This chain uses TRBV27 with TRBJ1-2, with no clear D. CDR3 in amino acids: CASSLSGSYGYTF. CDR3 coding DNA: TGTGCCAGCAGTTTATCAGGGAGCTATGGCTACACCTTC.